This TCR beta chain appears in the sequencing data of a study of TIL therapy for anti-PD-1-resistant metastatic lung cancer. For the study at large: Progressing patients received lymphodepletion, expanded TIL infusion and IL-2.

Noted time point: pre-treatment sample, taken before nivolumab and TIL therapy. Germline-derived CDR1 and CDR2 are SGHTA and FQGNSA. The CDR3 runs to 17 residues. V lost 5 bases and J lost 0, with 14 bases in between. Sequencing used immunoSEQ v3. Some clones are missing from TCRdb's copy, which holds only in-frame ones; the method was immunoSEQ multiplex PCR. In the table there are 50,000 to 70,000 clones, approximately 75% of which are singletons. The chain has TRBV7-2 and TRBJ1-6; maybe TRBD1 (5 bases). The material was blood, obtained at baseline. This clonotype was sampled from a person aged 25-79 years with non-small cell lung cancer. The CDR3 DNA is TGTGCCAGCAGCCCCTCGGGGGGGGGCTCCTATAATTCACCCCTCCACTTT. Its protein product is CASSPSGGGSYNSPLHF.